What follows describes a single TCR beta chain. TCRdb itself ran the reads through MiXCR, one entry per CDR3 protein. The sample has roughly 760,000 distinct CDR3 sequences, 35% seen once; the top ten hold 2.5% to 3.5%. The data were obtained in a study of T cell repertoires in cytomegalovirus infection. On the study more broadly: Public signatures in TCR beta pointed to CMV infection and matching HLA type.

Sequenced: PBMCs. The receptor comes from a human donor in good health (CMV status not recorded). Some clones in this sample may be carry-over from other donors' samples.

CDR3 sequence (DNA): TGCAGCGCAAGACAGGGATCCTCCTACGAGCAGTACTTC. Translated: CSARQGSSYEQYF. The V gene is TRBV29-1, the J gene TRBJ2-7; 7 positions agree with TRBD1. Trimming cost V 7 bases and J 0 bases; bases outside gene matches: 6. The germline V gene encodes CDR1 SQVTM and CDR2 ANQGSEA. CDR3 length: 13 amino acids.